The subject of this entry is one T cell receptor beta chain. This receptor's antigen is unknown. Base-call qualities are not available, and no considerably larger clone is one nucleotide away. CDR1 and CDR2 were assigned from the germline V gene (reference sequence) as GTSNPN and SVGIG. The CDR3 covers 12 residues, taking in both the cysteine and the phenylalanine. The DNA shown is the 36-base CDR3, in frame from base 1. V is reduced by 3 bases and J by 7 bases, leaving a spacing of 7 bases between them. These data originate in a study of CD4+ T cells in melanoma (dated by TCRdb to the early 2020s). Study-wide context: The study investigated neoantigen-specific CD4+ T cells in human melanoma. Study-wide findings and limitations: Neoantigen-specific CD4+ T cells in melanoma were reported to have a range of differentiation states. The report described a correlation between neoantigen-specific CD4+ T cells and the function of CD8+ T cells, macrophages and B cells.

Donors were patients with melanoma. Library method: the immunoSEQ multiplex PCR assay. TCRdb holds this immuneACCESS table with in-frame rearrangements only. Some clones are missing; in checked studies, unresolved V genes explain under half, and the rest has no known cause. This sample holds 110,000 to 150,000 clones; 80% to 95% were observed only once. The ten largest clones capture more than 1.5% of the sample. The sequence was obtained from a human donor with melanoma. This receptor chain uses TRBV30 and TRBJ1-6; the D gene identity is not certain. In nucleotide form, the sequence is TGTGCCTGGAGAATGAACAATTCACCCCTCCACTTT. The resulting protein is CAWRMNNSPLHF.